This TCR beta chain was sequenced for a study of vaccination effects on CD4 cells after COVID-19. At the level of the study: IL-2 at about 10 IU/ml and peptides at 9.5 to 10 ug/ml were added to cultured PBMC, about 1.8 million per well. Broader study findings: Late after vaccination, infection- and vaccine-induced clones showed marked clonal contraction.

V shed 6 bases and J 1 base; nucleotides not matched to a gene: 5. The CDR3 loop spans 15 amino acids. From germline, CDR1 is SGHTA and CDR2 FQGNSA. Produced via immunoSEQ multiplex PCR; TCRdb's table is partial and in-frame only. Among around 66,000 clones listed, 74% were seen once. As to this clone: Antigen: not known.

Following 10 days of culture, CD4+ T cells were isolated. Two doses of BNT162b2 or mRNA-1273 vaccine were administered to participants. This chain connects TRBV7-2 to TRBJ2-2, with 7 bases matching TRBD1. The source is a human donor who received a COVID-19 vaccine. Sequences were derived from CD4+ T cells from PBMCs cultured without peptide, sampled after COVID-19 vaccination. The CDR3 DNA follows: TGTGCCAGCAGTCGTACAGGGGTGAACACCGGGGAGCTGTTTTTT. As protein: CASSRTGVNTGELFF.